This entry concerns a single TCR beta chain. The record originates from a study of blood T cell repertoires in COVID-19. Study context: Samples representing acute and convalescent COVID-19 were sourced from the United States, Italy and Spain.

Authors' analysis steps: Reference gene primer amplification in the assay estimated nucleated cell counts. Assay used: immunoSEQ multiplex PCR; TCRdb lists only in-frame clones, some missing. V, J and clone size reflect that table, while D and trimming were determined from the DNA. Of 300,000 to 400,000 clones in the sample, 70% to 90% were seen once. The V gene's germline CDR1 is GTSNPN and CDR2 SVGIG (reference sequence). The CDR3 has 11 amino acids. The V end lost 1 base, the J end lost 11 bases, and 8 bases lay between the germline ends. The study recruited people aged roughly 18 to 89 years across about two dozen US areas.

The receptor was isolated from a woman aged 25 to 39 with acute COVID-19. This chain links TRBV30 with TRBJ1-4, with TRBD1 as a possible D gene (6 bases). Source material: PBMCs or T cells enriched from blood (not recorded which). The CDR3: CAWSGGHKLFF. CDR3 bases: TGTGCCTGGAGTGGGGGACATAAACTGTTTTTT. The full variable domain, with the rest looked up from reference TRBV30 and TRBJ1-4, is SQTIHQWPATLVQPVGSPLSLECTVEGTSNPNLYWYRQAAGRGLQLLFYSVGIGQISSEVPQNLSASRPQDRQFILSSKKLLLSDSGFYLCAWSGGHKLFFGSGTQLSVL.